This T cell receptor beta chain derives from a study of cytomegalovirus exposure and HLA in healthy donors. Overall study findings and caveats: The study put under 200 TCR beta chains on its list as cytomegalovirus-associated. What was likely a sequencing artifact was a cluster of highly shared sequence variants. CMV antigen specificity of a few CMV-associated chains was confirmed in vitro.

As concerns this clone: The target antigen is unknown.

Primers included in the PCR were 60 Vbeta and 13 Jbeta primers. Original data processing: Later reanalysis found around 74 million unique TCR beta chains, roughly 9.9 million of them shared. The repertoire was sequenced with immunoSEQ multiplex PCR; TCRdb's copy has only in-frame clones and lacks some. Clone size and V and J calls were adopted from that table, with D and trimming inferred from the DNA. This sample has about 94,000 clones, with 78% found just once. Germline CDR1 and CDR2: SGHTA and FQGNSA. There are 16 residues in the CDR3. With 3 bases removed from V and 0 bases from J, the gap between germline ends came to 14 bases.

The chain joins TRBV7-2 to TRBJ1-2, with D maybe TRBD1 (5 bases). The source of this sequence is an older woman in good health and CMV-seronegative. Input material: PBMCs. The CDR3 DNA sequence: TGTGCCAGCAGCTTCGGGGGGGAAGAAGCTAACTATGGCTACACCTTC. It encodes CASSFGGEEANYGYTF.